Below, 26 T cell receptor beta chains from the same sample are listed, as sequenced in a study of blood T cell repertoires in COVID-19 (dated by TCRdb to 2019 to 2021). Library creation used the immunoSEQ multiplex PCR assay. This is the immuneACCESS table as TCRdb keeps it, with only in-frame sequences that have V and J called. A part of the clones is gone; compared with another copy, unresolved V genes explain less than half, and the rest is unexplained. For this sample there are a few hundred thousand clones; approximately 82% appear just once. Clones ranked in the top ten supply approximately 1.8% of the sample. Sequenced input: peripheral blood. The receptor set was obtained from a man aged 25-45 years who had recovered from COVID-19.

The genes are TRBV9 and TRBJ2-6, with TRBD2 matching over 9 bases. The V gene end was trimmed by 0 bases and the J gene end by 3 bases; junction bases not matched to a gene: 10. Germline CDR1 reads SGDLS; CDR2 reads YYNGEE. The CDR3 sequence is 19 residues long. The CDR3 loop reads CASSVGLRGGASGANVLTF. CDR3 sequence (DNA): TGTGCCAGCAGCGTAGGTCTTCGCGGGGGGGCAAGTGGGGCCAACGTCCTGACTTTC.

This clone was counted between two and nine times. V gene TRBV3-1 (or the pseudogene TRBV3-2) combines with J gene TRBJ1-5, with D maybe TRBD1 (6 bases). Trimming removed 1 base at V and 6 bases at J, with 13 bases between. The CDR3 has 15 amino acids. CDR1 is LGHDT and CDR2 is YNNKEL in the germline V gene (reference sequence). CDR3 sequence: CASSQGTAGAQPQHF. The CDR3 coding sequence is TGTGCCAGCAGCCAAGGGACAGCCGGTGCTCAGCCCCAGCATTTT.

The rearrangement joins TRBV5-4 to TRBJ2-1, with 9 bases identical to TRBD1. Germline CDR1 and CDR2: SGHNT and YYREEE (reference sequence). This CDR3 contains 17 residues. V was pared by 1 base and J by 6 bases, with 11 bases of the junction left unmatched. In DNA, the CDR3 is TGTGCCAGCAGCTTGAACTTTGGGACAGGGCTTTCCAATGAGCAGTTCTTC. This codes for CASSLNFGTGLSNEQFF.

This chain uses TRBV5-1 with TRBJ2-7, with 8 bases fitting TRBD1. The CDR3 runs to 13 residues. Trimming took 5 bases from V and 6 from J; bases not matched to a gene: 7. CDR1 is SGHRS and CDR2 is YFSETQ in the germline V gene. The CDR3 DNA sequence: TGCGCCAGCAGAGCCAGCGACAGGGGCGAGCAGTACGTC. This encodes CASRASDRGEQYV.

The chain links TRBV9 to TRBJ1-1; D perhaps matches TRBD1 (5 bases). The CDR3 consists of 14 residues. Germline V gene lookup returns CDR1 SGDLS and CDR2 YYNGEE. The ends were cut back, 4 bases at V and 6 bases at J, with 16 bases in the middle. CDR3 protein: CASSPSQGGSEAFF. The CDR3 DNA follows: TGTGCCAGCAGCCCCTCGCAGGGAGGATCTGAAGCTTTCTTT.

V is TRBV7-3 and J is TRBJ2-2; a possible D gene is TRBD1 (6 bases). The CDR3 loop spans 16 amino acids. CDR1 is SGHTA, CDR2 FQGTGA, per germline. V dropped 5 bases and J dropped 1 base, with 14 bases sitting between them. In DNA form, the CDR3 reads TGTGCCAGCAGCACCTCAGGGGCCGGGAACACCGGGGAGCTGTTTTTT. Amino acid sequence: CASSTSGAGNTGELFF.

The V and J genes are TRBV5-1 and TRBJ2-3, with a tentative D call TRBD1 (6 bases). The CDR3 sequence is 15 residues long. V was pared by 1 base and J by 3 bases, with 12 bases between. CDR1 is SGHRS, CDR2 YFSETQ, per germline. The CDR3: CASSLNQRGTDTQYF. Written as DNA, the CDR3 is TGCGCCAGCAGCTTGAACCAGAGGGGGACAGATACGCAGTATTTT.

The chain combines TRBV6-6 with TRBJ2-7; 7 bases are shared with TRBD1. V shed 0 bases, J shed 2 bases, and the junction held 7 bases outside the gene matches. The CDR3 is 16 amino acids. Germline lookup yields CDR1 MNHNY and CDR2 SVGAGI (reference sequence). The CDR3 region is CASSYSTGQAPYEQYV. CDR3 sequence (DNA): TGTGCCAGCAGTTACTCGACTGGACAGGCACCCTACGAGCAGTACGTC.

The rearrangement links TRBV14 to TRBJ1-6; no reliable D call. Germline assignment: CDR1 SGHDN and CDR2 FVKESK. Deletions cut 1 base from V and 9 bases from J, with 10 bases between. This CDR3 comprises 14 residues. The CDR3 DNA is TGTGCCAGCAGCCAAGTCGGAGGGCTTTCACCCCTCCACTTT. It translates to CASSQVGGLSPLHF.

The CDR3 DNA reads TGTGCCAGCAGCGACCGGGACAGCCGACCTAACTATGGCTACACCTTC. This codes for CASSDRDSRPNYGYTF. This chain links TRBV7-2 with TRBJ1-2; 7 bases agree with TRBD1. This CDR3 contains 16 residues. CDR1 is SGHTA and CDR2 is FQGNSA in the germline V gene. V lost 5 bases to trimming and J lost 0 bases; unmatched junction nucleotides: 9.

The chain combines TRBV4-1 with TRBJ1-4, with D possibly being TRBD1 (6 bases). Germline CDR1 MGHRA, CDR2 YSYEKL. V lost 0 bases, J lost 0 bases, and 11 bases lay in between. The CDR3 contains 17 residues. CDR3 sequence: CASSQEDRITTNEKLFF. The CDR3 DNA follows: TGCGCCAGCAGCCAAGAAGACAGGATAACAACTAATGAAAAACTGTTTTTT.

As for this clone: The sample contains more than one DNA sequence encoding this CDR3. V is TRBV12-3 or TRBV12-4 and J is TRBJ2-1; tentative D call: TRBD1 (6 bases). The CDR3 totals 13 residues. V dropped 6 bases and J dropped 3 bases, with 9 bases sitting between them. The CDR3 loop reads CASSRDNYNEQFF. CDR3 in DNA: TGTGCCAGCAGCCGGGACAACTACAATGAGCAGTTCTTC.

This chain links TRBV5-8 with TRBJ1-2; no clear D. The CDR3 consists of 15 residues. V lost 3 bases, J lost 4 bases, and 16 bases lay in between. Germline CDR1 and CDR2: SGHTS and YDEGEE. Written as DNA, the CDR3 is TGTGCCAGCAGCTCCCCCGGGATGGCGGTCTATGGCTACACCTTC. Protein sequence: CASSSPGMAVYGYTF.

CDR3 loop: CASSPLASQETQYF. CDR3 coding DNA: TGCGCCAGCAGTCCACTAGCGTCCCAAGAGACCCAGTACTTC. V and J are TRBV5-1 and TRBJ2-5; 7 nucleotides align to TRBD2. The CDR3 is 14 amino acids. V was clipped by 5 bases and J by 1 base; unmatched bases: 5. The V gene's germline CDR1 is SGHRS and CDR2 YFSETQ.

This clone is a singleton in its sample. CDR3 sequence (DNA): TGTGCCAGCAGTTACGCAGATGCTGAAAAACTGTTTTTT. This encodes CASSYADAEKLFF. The chain has TRBV6-6 and TRBJ1-4; D remains ambiguous. The V gene lost 2 bases and the J gene lost 7 bases, with 8 bases spanning the gap. CDR1 is MNHNY and CDR2 is SVGAGI in the germline V gene (reference sequence). This CDR3 is built from 13 residues.

Written as DNA, the CDR3 is TGTGCCAGCAGCTCAAGCGGGGGGGCCTATGGCTACACCTTC. Translated, it gives CASSSSGGAYGYTF. This sequence joins TRBV7-9 and TRBJ1-2; maybe TRBD1 (6 bases). This CDR3 region has 14 residues. CDR1 and CDR2 from the germline V gene are SEHNR and FQNEAQ (reference sequence). V gave up 4 bases and J gave up 4 bases, with 13 bases separating them.

The rearrangement uses TRBV5-1 and TRBJ1-4; 8 nucleotides align to TRBD1. V shed 4 bases and J 8 bases; nucleotides not matched to a gene: 10. Looked up from germline, CDR1 is SGHRS and CDR2 is YFSETQ. The CDR3 is made up of 15 amino acids. The CDR3 sequence: CASSTGTGRSEKLFF. DNA of the CDR3: TGCGCCAGCAGCACAGGGACAGGTCGATCCGAAAAACTGTTTTTT.

In regard to this clone: The same CDR3 can be traced to other DNA sequences in this sample. The CDR3 nucleotides are TGCAGTGCTAGTGCCAGGGGCAATCAGCCCCAGCATTTT. Encoded protein: CSASARGNQPQHF. This chain joins TRBV20-1 and TRBJ1-5; TRBD1 is a possible D gene (5 bases). This CDR3 has 13 residues. Per the germline V gene, CDR1 is DFQATT and CDR2 is SNEGSKA (reference sequence). V lost 3 bases, J lost 2 bases, and 8 bases lay in between.

The chain couples TRBV6-1 to TRBJ1-1, with 10 bases lining up with TRBD1. The CDR3 length is 17 residues. V gave up 1 base and J gave up 4 bases; unmatched junction bases: 9. Germline V gene data show CDR1 as MNHNS and CDR2 as SASEGT. Here the CDR3 DNA reads TGTGCCAGCAGTGAAGGGGACAGGGGAATCTTCGGCACTGAAGCTTTCTTT. Protein product: CASSEGDRGIFGTEAFF.

There are a few counts of this clone. The rearrangement uses TRBV12-3 or TRBV12-4 and TRBJ1-2, with D possibly TRBD1 on 6 matching bases. Deletions cut 6 bases from V and 9 bases from J, with 17 bases between. The length of the CDR3 is 13 residues. The CDR3 loop reads CASRYRDLASYTF. The CDR3 coding sequence is TGTGCCAGCAGGTACAGGGATCTCGCTAGCTACACCTTC.

The V and J genes are TRBV3-1 (or the pseudogene TRBV3-2) and TRBJ1-2; D not certain. The germline V gene encodes CDR1 LGHDT and CDR2 YNNKEL (reference sequence). V lost 0 bases and J 4 bases, leaving 6 bases between the germline ends. The CDR3 totals 13 residues. The CDR3 coding sequence is TGTGCCAGCAGCCAAGAAATTCTCTATGGCTACACCTTC. Amino acid sequence: CASSQEILYGYTF.

The chain couples TRBV12-1 to TRBJ2-1; the table calls TRBD1, which could not be checked here. TRBV12-1 is an annotated pseudogene. The CDR3 covers 14 residues. In DNA, the CDR3 is TGTGCCAGCAGCTGTGGGCGCTCCTACAATGAGCAGTTCTTC. This encodes CASSCGRSYNEQFF.

This chain connects TRBV5-6 to TRBJ2-5; 13 bases map to TRBD2. From germline, CDR1 is SGHDT and CDR2 YYEEEE. The CDR3 length is 16 residues. V lost 1 base to trimming and J lost 3 bases; unmatched junction nucleotides: 3. CDR3 nucleotide sequence: TGTGCCAGCAGCTTGTCCGGACTAGCGGGGGAAGAGACCCAGTACTTC. It yields the protein CASSLSGLAGEETQYF.

The chain joins TRBV2 to TRBJ2-1; D uncertain. V was pared by 4 bases and J by 8 bases, with 12 bases between. CDR3 size: 13 residues. Germline V lookup: CDR1 SNHLY, CDR2 FYNNEI. The CDR3 sequence: CASSVSIPDEQFF. The CDR3 DNA follows: TGTGCCAGCAGTGTCTCTATTCCCGATGAGCAGTTCTTC.

J is TRBJ2-5 and V is TRBV28; 12 positions agree with TRBD1. Germline CDR1 reads MDHEN; CDR2 reads SYDVKM. The V segment lost 2 bases and the J segment 5 bases; nucleotides outside the gene matches: 9. The length of the CDR3 is 17 residues. The CDR3 is CASSLRRDRGRLETQYF. In nucleotides, the CDR3 is TGTGCCAGCAGTTTACGCCGGGACAGGGGGCGCCTGGAGACCCAGTACTTC.

The chain is built from TRBV11-2 and TRBJ2-1; weak D call: TRBD2 (6 bases). Per the germline V gene, CDR1 is SGHAT and CDR2 is FQNNGV. The CDR3 contains 14 residues. Deletions cut 2 bases from V and 7 bases from J, with 12 bases between. Here the CDR3 DNA reads TGTGCCAGCAGCTTACGACGGGGGAGTAATGAGCAGTTCTTC. Translation gives CASSLRRGSNEQFF.